This T cell receptor beta chain was captured by sequencing in a study of shared clonotypes between healthy human individuals (dated by TCRdb to about 2020). As for the study more broadly: The cohort included a few men and two women between 18 and 49 years of age. Different laboratories and diverse techniques were used to prepare libraries and sequence TCR repertoires, to increase sequencing depth and limit assay-specific biases. To estimate repertoire size and how much clonotypes are shared between individuals, the study performed deep sequencing of blood TCR repertoires from roughly five healthy adults. Per donor, leukapheresis produced somewhere between about 0.9 and 9 billion PBMCs. For each donor, CD4 naive and CD4 memory were each given three plates, CD8 naive was given two plates, and CD8 memory was given one plate.

Overall results and qualifications from the work: Based on pairwise subsampling, the degree of clonotype sharing among donors was expected to be affected by sequencing depth. The genetic and exposure-history diversity represented was limited by the small number of donors. Higher generation probabilities were observed for clonotypes shared by all four sorted-subset donors than for non-shared clonotypes. When a handful of donors were compared, the shared fraction of clonotypes was around 5% for naive CD4, less than 4% for naive CD8, roughly 2.5% for memory CD4, and 0.4% for memory CD8. Rarefaction of sorted-subset datasets indicated incomplete sequencing despite the large sequencing depth. Only blood was sampled, and tissue TCR repertoires likely differ from those in blood. Estimated clonotype richness was generally larger for naive than for memory subsets.

CD8 naive samples were obtained by positive selection for CCR7 among CD45RO-negative cells, yielding a CD45RA+CCR7+ population from which TemRA cells were excluded. Healthy HIV-negative adults with no recently reported acute infections or vaccinations were included as donors. Every donor was a Caucasian adult residing in Nashville, Tennessee, USA. After blood collection by leukapheresis, PBMCs were isolated using Ficoll-Histopaque density gradient centrifugation and then cryopreserved in the vapor phase of liquid nitrogen. Analytical flow cytometry was used to check the purity and quantity of each magnetically sorted T cell population. Genomic DNA was isolated from each sorted fraction and quantified by UV absorbance on a Nanodrop 2000c. Using the deep immunoSEQ assay, TCR CDR3 regions were amplified from genomic DNA by multiplex PCR. Extracted genomic DNA from each cell subset was distributed evenly across all wells of several immunoSEQ 96-well plates, and each plate was treated as a replicate. Each replicate PCR for sorted subsets received about 210 ng genomic DNA, equal to about 30,000 T cell genomes. Purified libraries were measured with a Qubit 3.0 fluorometer, size-checked on a Bioanalyzer 2100, and measured again with the KAPA Library Quantification kit. Every immunoSEQ 96-well plate was sequenced on a separate single-read 150-cycle Illumina NextSeq 550 flow cell. From the authors' description of their analysis: The immunoSEQ output contained only junctional sequences without quality scores, so filtering could not match that applied to full-length reads. Sequences were annotated with PyIR, a Python wrapper for IgBLAST v1.9, and V/J genes and CDR3 were assigned using IMGT germline references. Reads with weak V/J assignments (E-value above 1e-6), missing CDR3, stop codons, out-of-frame junctions, or ambiguous translated residues were removed. V3J clonotypes were defined as sequences sharing the same inferred V gene, J gene, and CDR3 amino acid sequence. Percentage overlap between repertoires was computed as shared unique clonotypes divided by the size of the smaller repertoire. RTK rarefaction, the Chao1 estimator, and Recon v2.1 estimates of unobserved clonotypes were used to assess repertoire richness. OLGA was used to compute generation probabilities for all TCRbeta clonotypes that the gDNA method yielded from a handful of donors. This immuneACCESS table, as held by TCRdb, lists in-frame sequences with V and J called but not all clones. Of the missing ones, under half trace to an unresolved V gene in checked studies; the others have no known cause. D and trimming come from the DNA, and the V and J calls and clone size come from that table. Within this sample are more than 550,000 clones, with around 92% of them counted one time only. Approximately 25% of the sample belongs to the ten largest clones.

As to this clone: What antigen it recognizes has not been identified. Within one base of it there is no much larger clone, and no base qualities were kept.

The CDR3, cysteine through phenylalanine, is 14 amino acids long. The sequence is cut down to CDR3 DNA, 42 bases in frame from base 1. Via the germline V gene (reference sequence), CDR1 is MNHEY and CDR2 SMNVEV. Trimming removed 7 bases from V and 4 bases from J, leaving 17 bases between the germline ends. This receptor chain uses TRBV27 and TRBJ2-7; matching of 6 bases hints at TRBD2 as the D gene. The clonotype was recovered from a man aged 30 to 39 in good health. Sequencing was carried out using naive CD8+ T cells sorted from blood. The intended sense of this specimen's cell subset or site label: CD45RA+CCR7+. The CDR3 region has the sequence CASTHLGGKYEQYF. DNA sequence: TGTGCCAGCACCCACCTCGGGGGAAAGTACGAGCAGTACTTC.